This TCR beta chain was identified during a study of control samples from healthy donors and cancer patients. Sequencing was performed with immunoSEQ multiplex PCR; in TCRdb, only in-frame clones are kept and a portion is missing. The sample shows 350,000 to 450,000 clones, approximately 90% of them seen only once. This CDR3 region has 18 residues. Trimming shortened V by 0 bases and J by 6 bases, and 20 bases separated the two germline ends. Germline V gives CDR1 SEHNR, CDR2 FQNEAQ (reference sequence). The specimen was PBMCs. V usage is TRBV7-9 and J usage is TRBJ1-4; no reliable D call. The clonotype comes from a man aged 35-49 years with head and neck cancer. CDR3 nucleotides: TGTGCCAGCAGCTTAGCTAATTTCAGGTCCCGCTCTGATGAAAAACTGTTTTTT. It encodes CASSLANFRSRSDEKLFF.